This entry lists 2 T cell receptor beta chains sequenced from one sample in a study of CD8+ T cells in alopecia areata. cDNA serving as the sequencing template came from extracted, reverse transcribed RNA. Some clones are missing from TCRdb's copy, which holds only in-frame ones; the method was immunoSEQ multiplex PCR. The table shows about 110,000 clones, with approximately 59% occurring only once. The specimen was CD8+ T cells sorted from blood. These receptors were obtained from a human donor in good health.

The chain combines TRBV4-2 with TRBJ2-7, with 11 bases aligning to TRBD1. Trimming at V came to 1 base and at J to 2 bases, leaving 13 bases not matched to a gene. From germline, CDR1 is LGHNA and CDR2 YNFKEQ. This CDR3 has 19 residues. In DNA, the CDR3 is TGTGCCAGCAGCCAAGCTGGGGGGACAGGGGGGTACCCGGCCTACGAGCAGTACTTC. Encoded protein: CASSQAGGTGGYPAYEQYF.

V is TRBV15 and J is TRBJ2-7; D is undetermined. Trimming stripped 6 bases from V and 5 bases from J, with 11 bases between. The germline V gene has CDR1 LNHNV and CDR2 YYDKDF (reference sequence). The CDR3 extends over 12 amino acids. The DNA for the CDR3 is TGTGCCACCAGTCGAAAGACCGACGAGCAGTACTTC. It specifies CATSRKTDEQYF.